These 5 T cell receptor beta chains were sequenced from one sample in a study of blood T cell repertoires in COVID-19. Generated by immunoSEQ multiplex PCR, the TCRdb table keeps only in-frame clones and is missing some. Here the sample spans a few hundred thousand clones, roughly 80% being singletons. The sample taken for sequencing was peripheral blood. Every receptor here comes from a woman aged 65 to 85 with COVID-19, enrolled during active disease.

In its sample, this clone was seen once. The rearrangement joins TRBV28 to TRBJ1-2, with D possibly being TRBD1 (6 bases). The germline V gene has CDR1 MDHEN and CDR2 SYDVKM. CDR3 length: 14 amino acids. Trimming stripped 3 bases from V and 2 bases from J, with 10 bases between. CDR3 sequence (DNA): TGTGCCAGCAGTTTGCAGGGGAGAAACTATGGCTACACCTTC. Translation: CASSLQGRNYGYTF.

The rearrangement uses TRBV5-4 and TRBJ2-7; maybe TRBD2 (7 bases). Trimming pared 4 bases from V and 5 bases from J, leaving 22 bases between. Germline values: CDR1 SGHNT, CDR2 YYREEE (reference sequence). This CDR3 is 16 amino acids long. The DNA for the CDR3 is TGTGCCAGCAGCCCGAAAGGGGGGGTACGTGTACACGAGCAGTACTTC. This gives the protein CASSPKGGVRVHEQYF.

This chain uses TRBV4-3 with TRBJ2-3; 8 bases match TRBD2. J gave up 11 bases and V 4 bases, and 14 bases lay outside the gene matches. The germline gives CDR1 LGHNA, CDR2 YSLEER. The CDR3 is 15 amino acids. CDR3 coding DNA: TGCGCCAGCAGCCCAAAGAGCGGGAGCAAGGTTGGGCAGTATTTT. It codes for CASSPKSGSKVGQYF.

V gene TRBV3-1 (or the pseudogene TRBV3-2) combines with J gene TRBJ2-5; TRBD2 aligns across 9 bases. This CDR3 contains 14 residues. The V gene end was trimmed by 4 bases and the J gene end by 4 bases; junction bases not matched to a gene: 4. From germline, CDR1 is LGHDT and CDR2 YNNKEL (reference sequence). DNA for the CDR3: TGTGCCAGCAGCCGTAGCGGGAGTGCAGAGACCCAGTACTTC. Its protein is CASSRSGSAETQYF.

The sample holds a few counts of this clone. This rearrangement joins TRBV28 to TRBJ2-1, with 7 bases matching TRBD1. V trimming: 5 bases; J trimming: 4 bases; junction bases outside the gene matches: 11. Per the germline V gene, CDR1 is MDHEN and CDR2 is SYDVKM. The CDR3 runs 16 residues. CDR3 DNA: TGTGCCAGCAGTGGAACATCGAGGGGGCTTTACAATGAGCAGTTCTTC. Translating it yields CASSGTSRGLYNEQFF.